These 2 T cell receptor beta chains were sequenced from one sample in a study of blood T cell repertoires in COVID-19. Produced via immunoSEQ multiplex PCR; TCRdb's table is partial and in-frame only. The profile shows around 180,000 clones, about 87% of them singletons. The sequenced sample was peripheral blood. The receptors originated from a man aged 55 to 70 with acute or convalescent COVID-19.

Here the CDR3 reads CASQEDRGSGNTIYF. Here the CDR3 DNA reads TGTGCCAGTCAAGAGGACAGGGGTTCAGGAAACACCATATATTTT. The chain has TRBV19 and TRBJ1-3; 9 bases align to TRBD1. The length of the CDR3 is 15 residues. Looked up from germline, CDR1 is LNHDA and CDR2 is SQIVND (reference sequence). The V and J ends lost 8 bases and 4 bases, in that order; junction bases with no gene match: 9.

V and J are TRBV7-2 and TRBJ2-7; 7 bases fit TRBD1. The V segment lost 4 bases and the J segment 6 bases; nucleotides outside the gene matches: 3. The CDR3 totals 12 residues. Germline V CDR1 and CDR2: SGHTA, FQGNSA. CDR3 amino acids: CASSSTGIEQYF. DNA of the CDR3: TGTGCCAGCAGCTCGACAGGGATCGAGCAGTACTTC.